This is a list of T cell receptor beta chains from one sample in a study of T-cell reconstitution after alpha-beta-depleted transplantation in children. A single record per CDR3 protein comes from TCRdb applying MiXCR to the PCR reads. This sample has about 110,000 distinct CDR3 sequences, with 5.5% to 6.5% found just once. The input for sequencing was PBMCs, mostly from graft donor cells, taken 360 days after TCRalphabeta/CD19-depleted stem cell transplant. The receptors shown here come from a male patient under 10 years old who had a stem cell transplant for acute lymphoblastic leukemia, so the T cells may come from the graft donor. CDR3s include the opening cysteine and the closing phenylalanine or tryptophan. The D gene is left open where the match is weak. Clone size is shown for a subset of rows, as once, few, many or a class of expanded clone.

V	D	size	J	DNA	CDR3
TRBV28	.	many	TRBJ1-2	TGTGCCAGCAGCCTAGGACAGTTTTTCTATGGCTACACCTTC	CASSLGQFFYGYTF
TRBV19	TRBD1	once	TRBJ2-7	TGTGCCAGTAGTCTCTCCTGGGACAGGTCCTACGAGCAGTACTTC	CASSLSWDRSYEQYF
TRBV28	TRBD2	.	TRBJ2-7	TGTGCCAGCAGTTTTCCGGGGGGGTTAAGACTATACGAGCAGTACTTC	CASSFPGGLRLYEQYF
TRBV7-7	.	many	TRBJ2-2	TGTGCCAGCGGGTCCGACAGCGGCTCCGCCGGGGAGCTGTTTTTT	CASGSDSGSAGELFF
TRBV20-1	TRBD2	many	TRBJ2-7	TGCAGTGCTAGAGACCCACTAGCGAACTACGAGCAGTACTTC	CSARDPLANYEQYF
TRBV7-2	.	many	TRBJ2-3	TGTGCCAGCAGCGGAAGCACAGATACGCAGTATTTT	CASSGSTDTQYF
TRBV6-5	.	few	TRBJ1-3	TGTGCCAGCATTCCACTCCGGGGGACGGATGGAAACACCATATATTTT	CASIPLRGTDGNTIYF
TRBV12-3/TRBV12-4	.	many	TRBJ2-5	TGTGCCAGCAGTTTAACGGGGACCCAGTACTTC	CASSLTGTQYF
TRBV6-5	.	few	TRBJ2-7	TGTGCCAGCAGTTACTCGGCCTTGAATGGAATTTACGAGCAGTACTTC	CASSYSALNGIYEQYF
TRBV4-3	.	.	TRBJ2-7	TGCGCCAGCAGCCAAGGGGGTCGACTTCCCTACGAGCAGTACTTC	CASSQGGRLPYEQYF
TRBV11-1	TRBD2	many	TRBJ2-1	TGTGCCAGCAGCTTATGGGGAAGAATCACGGGAGGGCCCTCCAATGAGCAGTTCTTC	CASSLWGRITGGPSNEQFF
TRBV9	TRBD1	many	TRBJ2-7	TGTGCCAGCAGCGTAGGAAGTCAGGGGGCCTACGAGCAGTACTTC	CASSVGSQGAYEQYF
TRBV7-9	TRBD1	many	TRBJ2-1	TGTGCCAGCAGACAGGGGACCTACAATGAGCAGTTCTTC	CASRQGTYNEQFF
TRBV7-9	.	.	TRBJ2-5	TGTGCCAGCAGCCACATCCGGGAGACCCAGTACTTC	CASSHIRETQYF
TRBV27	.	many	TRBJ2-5	TGTGCCAGCAGTTCCTGGACTTCCCGCCAGGAGACCCAGTACTTC	CASSSWTSRQETQYF
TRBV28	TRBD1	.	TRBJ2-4	TGTGCCAGCAGTTCCAGGGGGAGTAAGAACATTCAGTACTTC	CASSSRGSKNIQYF
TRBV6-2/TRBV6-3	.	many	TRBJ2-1	TGTGCCAGCAGTTACTCGGCAGGCTCCTACAATGAGCAGTTCTTC	CASSYSAGSYNEQFF
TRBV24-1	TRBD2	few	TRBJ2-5	TGTGCCACCAGTAATTTACCGGGACCGGGGGGCCAAGAGACCCAGTACTTC	CATSNLPGPGGQETQYF
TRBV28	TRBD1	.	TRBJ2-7	TGTGCCAGCAGTACCCAACAGGGGGCGCTTCCCTACGAGCAGTACTTC	CASSTQQGALPYEQYF
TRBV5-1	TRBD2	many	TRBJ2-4	TGCGCCAGCAGCTACGGACAGCGGGAGGTCAGCAACATTCAGTACTTC	CASSYGQREVSNIQYF
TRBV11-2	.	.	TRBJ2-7	TGTGCCAGCAGCTTATCCGAGGGATGGAATGTCGGCCTGCGGTACGAGCAGTACTTC	CASSLSEGWNVGLRYEQYF